The clone carrying this T cell receptor beta chain was found a few times. Its cognate antigen is unknown. Preparation of the TCRbeta library was carried out with unique molecular identifiers. Using its own MiXCR run on the PCR reads, TCRdb lists one record per CDR3 protein. Here the sample spans about 980,000 distinct CDR3 sequences, around 30% being singletons. The source of the sample is a study of T-cell reconstitution after alpha-beta-depleted transplantation in children. Overall study findings and caveats: Day-60 TCRbeta diversity that was high in some patients was derived from surviving recipient T cells and thymic progenitors. About two months after transplant, alpha-beta T cells reportedly came from several hundred expanded graft clones.

Germline assignment: CDR1 SGHKS and CDR2 YYEKEE (reference sequence). The CDR3 sequence is 13 residues long. Trimming removed 1 base from V and 3 bases from J, with 7 bases in between. The chain is built from TRBV5-5 and TRBJ1-2, with D perhaps TRBD1 (6 bases). The clonotype originates from a boy in the first two years of life who had a stem cell transplant for SCID, so the T cells may come from the graft donor. The starting material was PBMCs, mostly from graft donor cells, obtained 360 days after TCRalphabeta/CD19-depleted stem cell transplant. The CDR3 DNA follows: TGTGCCAGCAGCTTGCGACAGGACTATGGCTACACCTTC. Protein sequence: CASSLRQDYGYTF.